The sequence of this TCR beta chain was determined in a study of shared clonotypes between healthy human individuals. Overall study context: Each donor contributed plates that comprised three CD4 naive, three CD4 memory, two CD8 naive and one CD8 memory. Study observations and caveats: Few donors restricted represented genetic and exposure-history diversity. Against clonotypes common to all four donors, non-shared ones had lower generation probabilities.

The count of this clone is one. Antigen unknown. Genomic DNA from each subset was divided evenly over several immunoSEQ plates. Here immunoSEQ multiplex PCR was the method, and the copy in TCRdb shows in-frame clones only, minus some. The data contain approximately 740,000 clones, approximately 92% of them seen just once; the ten biggest clones take up about 25%. Naive CD8 cells lacked CD45RO and underwent positive selection for CCR7, leaving out terminally differentiated effector memory CD45RA+ cells. This TCR derives from a man younger than 45 in good health. Input material: naive CD8+ T cells sorted from blood.

The DNA for the CDR3 is TGTGCCAGCAGCTTAGATCGGAATAGGGGATTGACCTACGAGCAGTACTTC. Translation: CASSLDRNRGLTYEQYF. The chain couples TRBV11-2 to TRBJ2-7; maybe TRBD1 (5 bases). With 0 bases removed from V and 2 bases from J, the gap between germline ends came to 17 bases. Per the germline V gene, CDR1 is SGHAT and CDR2 is FQNNGV. The CDR3 totals 17 residues.